Listed below are T cell receptor beta chains from one sample, sequenced in a study of blood T cell repertoires in COVID-19. Sequenced by immunoSEQ multiplex PCR; TCRdb stores in-frame clones only, minus some. Among some 170,000 clones listed, 75% to 85% were seen once. The sequencing sample was made of PBMCs or T cells enriched from blood (not recorded which). All receptors derive from a man between 45 and 60 years old who had recovered from COVID-19. The CDR3 runs from the conserved cysteine through the conserved F or W. Fields, in order: CDR3 length, J gene, clone size, D gene, V gene, CDR3 protein, CDR3 DNA. D genes are given only for firm matches. Size is stated for part of the rows, as once, few or many counts, or as a class when the clone is expanded.

13 | TRBJ1-2 | . | . | TRBV6-5 | CASREGGSYGYTF | TGTGCCAGCAGGGAGGGAGGGTCCTATGGCTACACCTTC
15 | TRBJ2-2 | . | TRBD1 | TRBV28 | CASSLHGTGAGELFF | TGTGCCAGCAGTTTACACGGGACAGGGGCCGGGGAGCTGTTTTTT
15 | TRBJ1-5 | . | . | TRBV7-2 | CASSLAAGAGQPQHF | TGTGCCAGCAGCTTAGCGGCGGGGGCTGGTCAGCCCCAGCATTTT
14 | TRBJ2-1 | . | TRBD1 | TRBV18 | CASSPGQGFNEQFF | TGTGCCAGCTCACCGGGACAGGGCTTCAATGAGCAGTTCTTC
14 | TRBJ1-5 | . | TRBD1 | TRBV18 | CASSPGQNNQPQHF | TGTGCCAGCTCCCCGGGACAGAACAATCAGCCCCAGCATTTT
15 | TRBJ2-3 | . | . | TRBV11-2 | CASSLVSSGEDTQYF | TGTGCCAGCAGCTTAGTGAGTTCGGGGGAGGATACGCAGTATTTT
18 | TRBJ1-6 | . | TRBD1 | TRBV9 | CASSTRDSRSSYNSPLHF | TGTGCCAGCAGCACAAGGGACAGTCGGAGCTCCTATAATTCACCCCTCCACTTT
12 | TRBJ2-1 | . | . | TRBV29-1 | CSGRWTYNEQFF | TGCAGCGGCAGGTGGACCTACAATGAGCAGTTCTTC
12 | TRBJ2-2 | . | . | TRBV6-5 | CASSRNTGELFF | TGTGCCAGCAGCCGTAACACCGGGGAGCTGTTTTTT
14 | TRBJ1-1 | . | . | TRBV7-8 | CASSRDQGASEAFF | TGTGCCAGCAGCAGAGACCAGGGCGCCTCTGAAGCTTTCTTT
11 | TRBJ1-3 | . | . | TRBV30 | CAWSVSYTIYF | TGTGCCTGGAGTGTGTCCTACACCATATATTTT
13 | TRBJ2-7 | . | TRBD1 | TRBV5-4 | CASSWTGGYEQYF | TGTGCCAGCAGTTGGACAGGGGGCTACGAGCAGTACTTC
15 | TRBJ1-1 | once | TRBD1 | TRBV7-6 | CASSLADRAGTEAFF | TGTGCCAGCAGCTTAGCGGACAGGGCGGGCACTGAAGCTTTCTTT
13 | TRBJ1-2 | . | TRBD1 | TRBV6-6 | CASSYSDRDGYTF | TGTGCCAGCAGTTACTCGGACAGGGATGGCTACACCTTC
14 | TRBJ2-7 | . | TRBD2 | TRBV2 | CASRASGGAYEQYF | TGTGCCAGCAGGGCTAGCGGGGGGGCCTACGAGCAGTACTTC
13 | TRBJ1-1 | once | . | TRBV6-5 | CASSYQRGTEAFF | TGTGCCAGCAGTTACCAGCGGGGAACTGAAGCTTTCTTT
14 | TRBJ1-5 | once | TRBD1 | TRBV18 | CASSPGQGNQPQHF | TGTGCCAGCTCACCCGGACAGGGGAATCAGCCCCAGCATTTT
15 | TRBJ1-6 | few | TRBD1 | TRBV11-2 | CASSFETGYNSPLHF | TGTGCCAGCAGCTTTGAGACAGGGTATAATTCACCCCTCCACTTT
15 | TRBJ2-1 | . | . | TRBV2 | CASSEGRGAYNEQFF | TGTGCCAGCAGTGAAGGCAGGGGGGCCTACAATGAGCAGTTCTTC
18 | TRBJ1-4 | few | TRBD1 | TRBV4-1 | CASSQVRTGIATNEKLFF | TGCGCCAGCAGCCAAGTGAGGACAGGAATTGCAACTAATGAAAAACTGTTTTTT
16 | TRBJ1-4 | . | . | TRBV5-1 | CASSLQLGATNEKLFF | TGCGCCAGCAGCTTGCAGCTAGGTGCAACTAATGAAAAACTGTTTTTT
13 | TRBJ2-1 | . | TRBD2 | TRBV5-8 | CASSLPGLAGLVF | TGTGCCAGCAGCCTCCCGGGACTAGCGGGGTTGGTCTTC
19 | TRBJ1-3 | . | TRBD1 | TRBV7-2 | CASSLVAGTGGFSGNTIYF | TGTGCCAGCAGCTTAGTCGCCGGGACAGGGGGCTTCTCTGGAAACACCATATATTTT
18 | TRBJ1-4 | . | . | TRBV18 | CASSPNPPVGALNEKLFF | TGTGCCAGCTCACCCAATCCTCCGGTGGGAGCACTTAATGAAAAACTGTTTTTT
11 | TRBJ1-1 | few | . | TRBV30 | CAWSYPTEAFF | TGTGCCTGGAGTTATCCCACTGAAGCTTTCTTT
11 | TRBJ2-5 | . | TRBD1 | TRBV2 | CASGQQETQYF | TGTGCCTCGGGACAGCAAGAGACCCAGTACTTC
16 | TRBJ1-5 | once | TRBD1 | TRBV5-4 | CASSPLADRFNQPQHF | TGTGCCAGCAGCCCATTAGCGGACAGGTTCAATCAGCCCCAGCATTTT
11 | TRBJ1-3 | . | . | TRBV27 | CASSSGNTIYF | TGTGCCAGCAGCTCCGGAAACACCATATATTTT
13 | TRBJ2-5 | . | . | TRBV6-5 | CASSYGGEETQYF | TGTGCCAGCAGTTATGGAGGGGAGGAGACCCAGTACTTC
16 | TRBJ1-1 | once | . | TRBV18 | CASSPFGDRQNTEAFF | TGTGCCAGCTCACCCTTTGGTGATCGACAGAACACTGAAGCTTTCTTT
11 | TRBJ1-1 | . | . | TRBV28 | CASNLGAEAFF | TGTGCCAGCAACCTGGGCGCCGAAGCTTTCTTT
15 | TRBJ1-6 | . | TRBD1 | TRBV4-1 | CASRQGQGLDSPLHF | TGCGCCAGCAGACAAGGACAGGGATTGGATTCACCCCTCCACTTT
14 | TRBJ1-2 | once | . | TRBV6-5 | CASSLQGVNYGYTF | TGTGCCAGCAGTCTACAGGGTGTCAACTATGGCTACACCTTC
14 | TRBJ1-2 | few | TRBD1 | TRBV2 | CASSEARQGDGYTF | TGTGCCAGCAGTGAAGCGAGACAGGGGGATGGCTACACCTTC
13 | TRBJ1-1 | . | . | TRBV7-6 | CASSLKGGDEAFF | TGTGCCAGCAGCTTAAAAGGGGGGGATGAAGCTTTCTTT
17 | TRBJ2-2 | . | TRBD2 | TRBV4-2 | CASSKRGSGATLGELFF | TGTGCCAGCAGCAAAAGGGGTAGCGGGGCCACCCTCGGGGAGCTGTTTTTT
14 | TRBJ1-1 | . | . | TRBV2 | CASSSVRQMILAFF | TGTGCCAGCAGTAGTGTAAGACAGATGATTTTAGCTTTCTTT
17 | TRBJ1-4 | . | . | TRBV27 | CASSHSPRTWSNEKLFF | TGTGCCAGCAGTCACAGCCCTCGGACATGGTCAAATGAAAAACTGTTTTTT
16 | TRBJ1-5 | . | TRBD1 | TRBV6-5 | CASSYRQGLGNQPQHF | TGTGCCAGCAGTTACCGACAGGGGTTGGGGAATCAGCCCCAGCATTTT
16 | TRBJ1-2 | few | . | TRBV3-1/TRBV3-2 | CASSQGGGGEDYGYTF | TGTGCCAGCAGCCAAGGGGGAGGAGGGGAAGACTATGGCTACACCTTC
14 | TRBJ1-2 | . | . | TRBV7-2 | CASSHRETAYGYTF | TGTGCCAGCAGCCACAGAGAGACAGCTTATGGCTACACCTTC
15 | TRBJ1-6 | . | . | TRBV7-6 | CASSLGTDNLSPLHF | TGTGCCAGCAGCTTAGGGACAGATAACCTTTCACCCCTCCACTTT
14 | TRBJ1-6 | . | TRBD1 | TRBV7-9 | CASSLDRGRSPLHF | TGTGCCAGCAGCTTAGACAGGGGGCGTTCACCCCTCCACTTT
11 | TRBJ1-1 | . | . | TRBV12-3/TRBV12-4 | CASTTGMQAFF | TGTGCCAGTACAACAGGAATGCAAGCTTTCTTT
15 | TRBJ1-2 | . | TRBD1 | TRBV6-5 | CASRPTQGIGYGYTF | TGTGCCAGCAGACCTACACAGGGGATTGGCTATGGCTACACCTTC
15 | TRBJ1-4 | . | TRBD1 | TRBV7-9 | CASSPRTGFNEKLFF | TGTGCCAGCAGCCCACGGACAGGCTTCAATGAAAAACTGTTTTTT
13 | TRBJ1-6 | . | . | TRBV14 | CASSQGRSSPLHF | TGTGCCAGCAGCCAGGGCCGCAGTTCACCCCTCCACTTT
14 | TRBJ1-5 | . | . | TRBV6-5 | CASSFPERNQPQHF | TGTGCCAGCAGTTTTCCCGAGCGAAATCAGCCCCAGCATTTT
14 | TRBJ2-5 | . | TRBD1 | TRBV5-1 | CASSYDRVQETQYF | TGCGCCAGCAGCTACGACAGGGTTCAAGAGACCCAGTACTTC
12 | TRBJ1-1 | . | . | TRBV11-3 | CASSLGGRRAFF | TGTGCCAGCAGCTTAGGCGGCCGCCGGGCTTTCTTT
15 | TRBJ2-7 | . | TRBD1 | TRBV14 | CASSQGTGSFYEQYF | TGTGCCAGCAGCCAAGGGACAGGGAGCTTCTACGAGCAGTACTTC
14 | TRBJ2-5 | . | TRBD1 | TRBV18 | CASSHTGGQETQYF | TGTGCCAGCTCACATACAGGGGGGCAAGAGACCCAGTACTTC
17 | TRBJ2-1 | . | . | TRBV19 | CASRANLGGGAFNEQFF | TGTGCCAGTAGGGCAAATCTGGGTGGGGGGGCCTTCAATGAGCAGTTCTTC
13 | TRBJ1-5 | . | . | TRBV12-3/TRBV12-4 | CATQGYSNQPQHF | TGTGCCACTCAGGGTTATAGCAATCAGCCCCAGCATTTT
13 | TRBJ2-7 | . | . | TRBV14 | CASSQAQGYEQYF | TGTGCCAGCAGCCAGGCACAGGGCTACGAGCAGTACTTC
14 | TRBJ1-1 | . | TRBD1 | TRBV18 | CASSRTGGTTEAFF | TGTGCCAGCTCACGGACAGGGGGAACTACTGAAGCTTTCTTT
15 | TRBJ1-3 | . | TRBD1 | TRBV7-3 | CASSRDSLAGNTIYF | TGTGCCAGCAGCCGGGACAGCCTCGCTGGAAACACCATATATTTT
15 | TRBJ2-3 | . | TRBD2 | TRBV3-1/TRBV3-2 | CASSPRGGWTDTQYF | TGTGCCAGCAGCCCTCGGGGGGGCTGGACAGATACGCAGTATTTT
16 | TRBJ1-2 | . | . | TRBV5-1 | CASSLATALSNMGYTF | TGCGCCAGCAGCTTGGCGACAGCCCTCAGTAATATGGGCTACACCTTC